This is a list of T cell receptor beta chains from one sample in a study of monozygotic twins with inflammatory bowel disease. Each CDR3 protein gets one entry in TCRdb, which reprocessed the 5' RACE reads and gives no DNA. The repertoire table contains just over 300,000 distinct CDR3 sequences. The specimen was blood. The origin of the receptors is a human donor with ulcerative colitis or Crohn's disease, or a healthy co-twin of an affected twin (not recorded which). The CDR3 runs from the conserved cysteine through the conserved F or W.

v_call: TRBV6-5
j_call: TRBJ1-4
cdr3_aa: CASSLKDGEKLFF

v_call: TRBV7-2
j_call: TRBJ2-3
cdr3_aa: CASSYSGTDTQYF

v_call: TRBV20-1
j_call: TRBJ2-4
cdr3_aa: CSARDVGTHQFRAKNIQYF

v_call: TRBV29-1
j_call: TRBJ1-1
cdr3_aa: CSARLGLNTEAFF

v_call: TRBV18
j_call: TRBJ1-2
cdr3_aa: CASSPPDRKNYGYTF

v_call: TRBV20-1
j_call: TRBJ1-2
cdr3_aa: CSASATQQGFYGYTF

v_call: TRBV10-3
j_call: TRBJ2-7
cdr3_aa: CAISGGQVHEQYF

v_call: TRBV12-3/TRBV12-4
j_call: TRBJ1-2
cdr3_aa: CATFVSEGHYGYTF

v_call: TRBV14
j_call: TRBJ1-6
cdr3_aa: CASSQEGGRRNSPLHF

v_call: TRBV7-2
j_call: TRBJ1-5
cdr3_aa: CASSLDRTGVGQPQHF

v_call: TRBV4-3
j_call: TRBJ2-2
cdr3_aa: CASSQDHRNTGELFF

v_call: TRBV11-1
j_call: TRBJ2-1
cdr3_aa: CASSSPGWTSASSYNEQFF

v_call: TRBV12-3/TRBV12-4
j_call: TRBJ1-5
cdr3_aa: CASRQGEYQPQHF

v_call: TRBV2
j_call: TRBJ2-7
cdr3_aa: CASKARLAETYEQYF

v_call: TRBV5-8
j_call: TRBJ2-3
cdr3_aa: CASSEGRSTDTQYF

v_call: TRBV5-1
j_call: TRBJ2-5
cdr3_aa: CATKGNNAETQYF

v_call: TRBV12-3/TRBV12-4
j_call: TRBJ1-5
cdr3_aa: CASSFTGVGNQPQHF

v_call: TRBV18
j_call: TRBJ2-3
cdr3_aa: CASSPESGTDTQYF

v_call: TRBV7-2
j_call: TRBJ2-3
cdr3_aa: CASSFGGVAADTQYF

v_call: TRBV9
j_call: TRBJ1-1
cdr3_aa: CASSVVSGTEAFF

v_call: TRBV3-1
j_call: TRBJ1-4
cdr3_aa: CASRSDRGGSGPEKLFF

v_call: TRBV5-6
j_call: TRBJ2-1
cdr3_aa: CASSARVEQFF

v_call: TRBV5-6
j_call: TRBJ2-1
cdr3_aa: CASSLASAKYNEQFF

v_call: TRBV12-3/TRBV12-4
j_call: TRBJ1-3
cdr3_aa: CATKSHGARNTIYF

v_call: TRBV27
j_call: TRBJ1-5
cdr3_aa: CASSLLSGWDQPQHF

v_call: TRBV5-5
j_call: TRBJ2-7
cdr3_aa: CASSSYLQNPSEQYF

v_call: TRBV5-1
j_call: TRBJ2-2
cdr3_aa: CASSLGNAAELFF